The 9 T cell receptor beta chains reported below all come from one sample, sequenced in a study of patients and donors after allogeneic stem cell transplantation. MiXCR was run by TCRdb on the RT-PCR reads, yielding one entry per CDR3 protein. The data contain some 960,000 distinct CDR3 sequences, roughly 17% of them seen just once; the ten biggest clones take up roughly 6%. The sequencing sample was made of blood, either unsorted or a sorted T cell fraction (not recorded which). The receptors originated from a human donor who was either an allogeneic HSCT recipient or a stem cell or donor lymphocyte infusion donor (not recorded which). It is not recorded whose cells these are; they may come from a transplant donor.

The chain couples TRBV27 to TRBJ2-7, with TRBD1 identical over 7 bases. Per germline, CDR1 MNHEY and CDR2 SMNVEV (reference sequence). The CDR3 extends over 15 amino acids. J lost 2 bases, V lost 5 bases, and 9 bases had no gene match. For the CDR3, the DNA is TGTGCCAGCAGTACGGGACAGTCCTGGACCTACGAGCAGTACTTC. As protein: CASSTGQSWTYEQYF.

This clonotype was counted only a few times. The chain has TRBV2 and TRBJ2-1; 12 nucleotides match TRBD2. The trim removed 5 bases at V and 8 bases at J, leaving 7 bases unmatched. The CDR3 loop spans 15 amino acids. The V gene's germline CDR1 is SNHLY and CDR2 FYNNEI. The CDR3 bases are TGTGCCAGCAGTCTAGCGGGGGGGCTCCGGTATGAGCAGTTCTTC. Protein sequence: CASSLAGGLRYEQFF.

The sample holds many counts of this clonotype. V is TRBV6-5 and J is TRBJ1-2, with D unresolved. Germline CDR1 and CDR2: MNHEY and SVGAGI. The V gene lost 2 bases and the J gene lost 2 bases, with 12 bases spanning the gap. The CDR3 has 15 amino acids. CDR3 DNA sequence: TGTGCCAGCAGTTACAACCCCCCCCGAAACTATGGCTACACCTTC. Its protein product is CASSYNPPRNYGYTF.

The chain employs TRBV7-2 and TRBJ2-2; D call uncertain. The CDR3 is 13 amino acids. Trimming cost V 0 bases and J 7 bases, with 6 bases left between them. CDR1 and CDR2 (germline): SGHTA, FQGNSA. The CDR3 is CASSLAQRGELFF. In nucleotides, the CDR3 is TGTGCCAGCAGCTTAGCCCAGCGCGGGGAGCTGTTTTTT. The variable domain in full, completed from reference TRBV7-2 and TRBJ2-2, reads GAGVSQSPSNKVTEKGKDVELRCDPISGHTALYWYRQSLGQGLEFLIYFQGNSAPDKSGLPSDRFSAERTGGSVSTLTIQRTQQEDSAVYLCASSLAQRGELFFGEGSRLTVL.

The table lists this clonotype with a few counts. The chain uses TRBV4-3 and TRBJ2-1, with 11 bases fitting TRBD1. Germline trimming cut 0 bases from V and 14 bases from J; bases unmatched to any gene: 9. The CDR3 covers 15 residues. Germline assignment: CDR1 LGHNA and CDR2 YSLEER. The CDR3 nucleotides are TGCGCCAGCAGCCAAGAACGGACAGGGGGCTCTCGGAAGTTCTTC. It is translated as CASSQERTGGSRKFF.

This clonotype has only a few counts. This sequence joins TRBV6-5 and TRBJ2-3, with 10 bases matching TRBD2. Germline assignment: CDR1 MNHEY and CDR2 SVGAGI. The J segment lost 9 bases and the V segment lost 1 base, leaving 7 bases of the junction unmatched. This CDR3 spans 15 amino acids. As DNA, the CDR3 is TGTGCCAGCAGTTACTTCGCTAGCGGGAGTTGGACGCAGTATTTT. Its protein is CASSYFASGSWTQYF.

The chain is built from TRBV5-6 and TRBJ2-1; possibly TRBD1 for D (5 bases). V lost 4 bases, J lost 4 bases, and 12 bases lay in between. The CDR3 is 14 residues long. The germline V gene encodes CDR1 SGHDT and CDR2 YYEEEE. The CDR3 nucleotides are TGTGCCAGCAGCCCCATCCGGACATACAATGAGCAGTTCTTC. This gives the protein CASSPIRTYNEQFF.

This chain uses TRBV20-1 with TRBJ2-7, with D hard to call. V was trimmed by 5 bases and J by 0 bases, leaving 11 bases between them. The CDR3 is made up of 13 amino acids. The germline CDR1 and CDR2 sequences are DFQATT and SNEGSKA (reference sequence). The chain's CDR3 is CSAHPRTSYEQYF. The CDR3 DNA is TGCAGTGCTCACCCGAGGACCTCCTACGAGCAGTACTTC.

This clonotype has at least ten counts. V is TRBV12-3 or TRBV12-4 and J is TRBJ1-3; the D is unclear. V lost 6 bases and J lost 2, with 5 bases in between. CDR3 length: 12 amino acids. The CDR3 loop is CASSFPGNTIYF. DNA of the CDR3: TGTGCCAGCAGCTTCCCTGGAAACACCATATATTTT.